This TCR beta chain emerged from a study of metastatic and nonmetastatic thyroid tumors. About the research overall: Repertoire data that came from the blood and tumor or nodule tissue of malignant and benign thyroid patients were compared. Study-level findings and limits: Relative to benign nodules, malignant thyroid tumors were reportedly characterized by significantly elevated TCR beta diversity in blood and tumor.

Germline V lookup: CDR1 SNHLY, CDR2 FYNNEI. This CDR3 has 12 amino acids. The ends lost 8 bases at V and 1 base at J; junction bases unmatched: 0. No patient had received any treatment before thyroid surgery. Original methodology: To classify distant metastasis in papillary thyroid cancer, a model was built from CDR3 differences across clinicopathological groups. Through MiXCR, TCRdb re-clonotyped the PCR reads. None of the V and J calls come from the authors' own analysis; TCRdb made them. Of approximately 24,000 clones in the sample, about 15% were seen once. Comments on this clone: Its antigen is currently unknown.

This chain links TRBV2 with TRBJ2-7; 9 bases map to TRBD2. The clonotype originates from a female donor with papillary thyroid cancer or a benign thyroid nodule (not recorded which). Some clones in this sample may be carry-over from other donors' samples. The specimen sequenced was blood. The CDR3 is CASGLASYEQYF. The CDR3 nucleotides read TGTGCCAGCGGACTAGCGTCCTACGAGCAGTACTTC.